Listed below are T cell receptor beta chains from one sample, sequenced in a study of T cells in Graves' hyperthyroidism and ophthalmopathy. TCRdb recomputed calls from the multiplex PCR reads with MiXCR, one row per CDR3 protein. Found here are about 760,000 distinct CDR3 sequences, about a third of them singletons; the top ten hold around 32%. What was sequenced was blood. Receptor source: a woman aged 40 to 50 with Graves' hyperthyroidism. CDR3s include the opening cysteine and the closing phenylalanine or tryptophan. The D gene is left open where the match is weak. Expanded clones get a size class; other rows say once, few or many, or leave the size out.

>TRBJ2-2|many|TRBV15|-
CATSRDVRGLNTGELFF
TGTGCCACCAGCAGAGATGTTCGGGGGCTGAACACCGGGGAGCTGTTTTTT
>TRBJ1-6|many|TRBV7-6|-
CASSQTNSPLHF
TGTGCCAGCAGCCAGACTAATTCACCCCTCCACTTT
>TRBJ1-6|many|TRBV20-1|TRBD1
CSAYQGASPLHF
TGCAGTGCATACCAGGGGGCCTCACCCCTCCACTTT
>TRBJ2-7|many|TRBV4-3|-
CASSQEPGPYEQYF
TGCGCCAGCAGCCAAGAGCCGGGACCCTACGAGCAGTACTTC
>TRBJ1-1|-|TRBV12-3/TRBV12-4|-
CASSLVVGAKEAFF
TGTGCCAGCAGTTTAGTCGTAGGGGCTAAAGAAGCTTTCTTT
>TRBJ2-3|-|TRBV12-5|TRBD2
CASGLGLAGTDTQYF
TGTGCTAGTGGCCTAGGACTAGCGGGCACAGATACGCAGTATTTT
>TRBJ2-2|few|TRBV3-1|-
CASRSAWGNTGELFF
TGTGCCAGCCGCTCGGCTTGGGGGAACACCGGGGAGCTGTTTTTT
>TRBJ2-3|few|TRBV25-1|-
CASSQRIRVGDTQYF
TGTGCCAGCAGTCAGCGCATAAGGGTGGGGGATACGCAGTATTTT
>TRBJ1-6|many|TRBV5-4|-
CASSTGHHYNSPLHF
TGTGCCAGCAGCACAGGGCACCACTATAATTCACCCCTCCACTTT
>TRBJ2-6|many|TRBV4-3|-
CASSQDQTNVLTF
TGCGCCAGCAGCCAAGATCAGACCAACGTCCTGACTTTC
>TRBJ1-5|few|TRBV6-2/TRBV6-3|-
CASSYPDRAQHF
TGTGCCAGCAGTTACCCGGACCGGGCCCAGCATTTT
>TRBJ2-7|-|TRBV10-3|-
CAISGGLAHEQYF
TGTGCCATCAGTGGGGGTCTTGCCCACGAGCAGTACTTC
>TRBJ1-2|-|TRBV6-5|-
CASSYGSFGYGYTF
TGTGCCAGCAGTTACGGTTCTTTTGGCTATGGCTACACCTTC
>TRBJ2-5|-|TRBV12-3/TRBV12-4|TRBD1
CASSPGQGILIGTQYF
TGTGCCAGCAGTCCGGGACAGGGGATTCTGATCGGGACCCAGTACTTC
>TRBJ2-2|-|TRBV7-3|TRBD2
CASSVAGIANTGKLFF
TGTGCCAGCTCCGTAGCGGGGATAGCGAACACCGGGAAGCTGTTTTTT
>TRBJ1-1|many|TRBV10-3|TRBD1
CAISSGGSQWAEAFF
TGTGCCATCAGCTCAGGGGGTTCCCAGTGGGCTGAAGCTTTCTTT
>TRBJ2-7|-|TRBV12-3/TRBV12-4|-
CASSHTGVEQYF
TGTGCCAGCAGTCACACCGGGGTCGAGCAGTACTTC
>TRBJ1-2|-|TRBV6-5|-
CASSDGHGYTF
TGTGCCAGCAGTGACGGCCATGGCTACACCTTC
>TRBJ1-2|few|TRBV7-9|TRBD1
CASSFRDRGPVYGYTF
TGTGCCAGCAGCTTTCGGGACAGGGGGCCCGTCTATGGCTACACCTTC
>TRBJ2-7|many|TRBV20-1|-
CSARGVHSSYEQYF
TGCAGTGCTAGAGGTGTCCACAGCTCCTACGAGCAGTACTTC
>TRBJ1-5|many|TRBV7-2|-
CASSLVPFANQPQHF
TGTGCCAGCAGCTTAGTCCCCTTTGCGAATCAGCCCCAGCATTTT
>TRBJ2-1|many|TRBV5-1|-
CASSLLPSHEQFF
TGCGCCAGCAGCTTGCTTCCGAGCCATGAGCAGTTCTTC
>TRBJ1-5|-|TRBV27|-
CASSTSRDPNQPQHF
TGTGCCAGCTCCACCTCCCGGGACCCGAATCAGCCCCAGCATTTT
>TRBJ2-7|-|TRBV10-3|TRBD1
CAISPGQAVYEQYF
TGTGCCATCAGTCCGGGACAGGCGGTCTACGAGCAGTACTTC
>TRBJ2-2|few|TRBV6-5|-
CASSYPLPVGDTGELFF
TGTGCCAGCAGTTACCCCCTTCCCGTTGGGGACACCGGGGAGCTGTTTTTT
>TRBJ1-3|-|TRBV20-1|-
CSARRRGGNTIYF
TGCAGTGCTAGGAGGAGGGGGGGGAACACCATATATTTT
>TRBJ2-3|-|TRBV7-2|TRBD2
CASSPSGSSTDTQYF
TGTGCCAGCAGTCCTAGCGGGTCTAGCACAGATACGCAGTATTTT
>TRBJ2-5|few|TRBV3-1|-
CASSLVNPQETQYF
TGTGCCAGCAGCTTAGTAAACCCCCAAGAGACCCAGTACTTC
>TRBJ2-2|-|TRBV20-1|TRBD2
CSYASGRDTGELFF
TGCAGTTATGCTAGCGGGAGGGACACCGGGGAGCTGTTTTTT
>TRBJ1-2|many|TRBV12-3/TRBV12-4|-
CASSFKRTDGYTF
TGTGCCAGCAGTTTTAAAAGGACGGATGGCTACACCTTC
>TRBJ1-2|many|TRBV2|TRBD1
CASSWDRGLDGYTF
TGTGCCAGCAGTTGGGACAGGGGCTTGGATGGCTACACCTTC
>TRBJ2-5|-|TRBV4-3|TRBD1
CASSQVTVAGGRETQYF
TGCGCCAGCAGCCAAGTAACCGTCGCAGGGGGCAGAGAGACCCAGTACTTC
>TRBJ1-3|few|TRBV4-1|-
CASSDSVSGNTIYF
TGCGCCAGCAGTGACAGTGTCTCTGGAAACACCATATATTTT
>TRBJ1-2|many|TRBV6-5|TRBD1
CASSRDRVYGYTF
TGTGCCAGCAGTCGGGACAGGGTCTATGGCTACACCTTC
>TRBJ1-5|-|TRBV19|TRBD1
CASSIDRGGQPQHF
TGTGCCAGTAGTATTGACAGGGGTGGTCAGCCCCAGCATTTT
>TRBJ2-5|-|TRBV20-1|TRBD1
CSASRTGGKETQYF
TGCAGTGCTAGCCGGACAGGGGGGAAAGAGACCCAGTACTTC
>TRBJ2-1|-|TRBV10-2|-
CATDRGSYNEQFF
TGCGCCACCGACCGGGGCTCCTACAATGAGCAGTTCTTC